This paragraph reports one T cell receptor (beta chain). Its antigen is as yet unknown. Original processing methods: As immunoSEQ supplied junction-only sequences (without quality scores), filtering differed. Sequenced by immunoSEQ multiplex PCR; TCRdb stores in-frame clones only, minus some. That table furnishes V, J and clone size, whereas the DNA furnished D and trimming. The sample records some 2,000,000 clones, almost 96% being singletons. This sample was included in a study of shared clonotypes between healthy human individuals. Overall study findings and caveats: Blood was the only sampled material, and tissue repertoires likely differ.

Deletions cut 2 bases from V and 8 bases from J, with 9 bases between. The CDR3 contains 12 residues. Germline V gene sequence: CDR1 SEHNR, CDR2 FQNEAQ (reference sequence). What was sequenced was naive CD4+ T cells sorted from blood. Subset in this sample: CD45RA+ positively selected. The chain joins TRBV7-9 to TRBJ1-1; the D is unclear. The source of this sequence is a man between 18 and 29 years old in good health. The CDR3 spells CASSLSHAEAFF. The CDR3, as DNA: TGTGCCAGCAGCTTATCTCATGCCGAAGCTTTCTTT.